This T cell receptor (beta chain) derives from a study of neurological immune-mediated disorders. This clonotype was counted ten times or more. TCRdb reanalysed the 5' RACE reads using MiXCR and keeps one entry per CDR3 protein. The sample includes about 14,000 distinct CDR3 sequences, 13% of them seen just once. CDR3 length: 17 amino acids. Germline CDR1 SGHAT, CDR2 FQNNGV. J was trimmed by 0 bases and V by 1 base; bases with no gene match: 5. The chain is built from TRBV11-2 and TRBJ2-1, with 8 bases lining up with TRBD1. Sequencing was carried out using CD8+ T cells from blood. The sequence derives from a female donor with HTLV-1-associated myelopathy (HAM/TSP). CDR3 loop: CASSLAGTGFSYNEQFF. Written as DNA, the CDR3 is TGTGCCAGCAGCTTAGCCGGGACAGGCTTCTCCTACAATGAGCAGTTCTTC. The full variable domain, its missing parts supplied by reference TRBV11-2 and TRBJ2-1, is EAGVAQSPRYKIIEKRQSVAFWCNPISGHATLYWYQQILGQGPKLLIQFQNNGVVDDSQLPKDRFSAERLKGVDSTLKIQPAKLEDSAVYLCASSLAGTGFSYNEQFFGPGTRLTVL.